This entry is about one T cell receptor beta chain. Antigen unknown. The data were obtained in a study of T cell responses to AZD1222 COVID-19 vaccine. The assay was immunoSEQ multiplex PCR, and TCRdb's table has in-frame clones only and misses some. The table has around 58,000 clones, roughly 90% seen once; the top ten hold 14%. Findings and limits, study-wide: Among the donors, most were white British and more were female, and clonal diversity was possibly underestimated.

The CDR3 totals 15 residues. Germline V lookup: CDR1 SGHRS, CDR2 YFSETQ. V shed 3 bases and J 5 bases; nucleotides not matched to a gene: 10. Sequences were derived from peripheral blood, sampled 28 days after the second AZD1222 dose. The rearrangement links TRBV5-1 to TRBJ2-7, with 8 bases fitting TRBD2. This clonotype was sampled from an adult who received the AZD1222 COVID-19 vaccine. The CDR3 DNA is TGCGCCAGCAGCTCCCAAGCGGGAGTTGCGAACGAGCAGTACTTC. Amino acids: CASSSQAGVANEQYF.